The 7 T cell receptor beta chains in this list originate from one sample, sequenced in a study of shared clonotypes between healthy human individuals. The assay was immunoSEQ multiplex PCR, and TCRdb's table has in-frame clones only and misses some. The table includes about 610,000 clones, approximately 97% detected once. Sequences were obtained from naive CD4+ T cells sorted from blood. As for subset: CD45RA+ positively selected. The source of these receptors is a woman aged 25 to 39 in good health.

The V gene is TRBV5-4, the J gene TRBJ2-7; 14 bases fit TRBD2. V was clipped by 2 bases and J by 3 bases; unmatched bases: 7. Germline CDR1 SGHNT, CDR2 YYREEE (reference sequence). The CDR3 runs 17 residues. CDR3 bases: TGTGCCAGCAGCTTCGGGACTAGCGGGAGAGCCAACTACGAGCAGTACTTC. This gives the protein CASSFGTSGRANYEQYF.

The V call is TRBV27, the J call TRBJ2-3, with a tentative D call TRBD1 (5 bases). Germline CDR1 MNHEY, CDR2 SMNVEV (reference sequence). The CDR3 is 14 residues long. Between the trimmed V and J ends, which lost 8 bases and 0 bases, there was a span of 12 bases. In DNA, the CDR3 is TGTGCCAGCTGGTATGCAGGGAGCACAGATACGCAGTATTTT. Translated, it gives CASWYAGSTDTQYF.

V and J are TRBV25-1 and TRBJ2-2; TRBD1 might be the D (6 bases). Trimming took 7 bases from V and 0 from J, leaving 15 bases between them. There are 16 residues in the CDR3. Germline V gene sequence: CDR1 MGHDK, CDR2 SYGVNS. The CDR3 DNA is TGTGCCAGCACTAAGAGGGGGACGGCGAACACCGGGGAGCTGTTTTTT. It yields the protein CASTKRGTANTGELFF.

The chain uses TRBV7-9 and TRBJ1-2; no definite D call. Trimming took off 8 bases at V and 0 bases at J, with 4 bases between the two ends. The CDR3 loop spans 11 amino acids. The germline V gene has CDR1 SEHNR and CDR2 FQNEAQ (reference sequence). The CDR3: CASSTNYGYTF. DNA of the CDR3: TGTGCCAGCTCGACTAACTATGGCTACACCTTC.

The rearrangement joins TRBV6-5 to TRBJ2-4; TRBD2 is a possible D gene (5 bases). The CDR3 totals 14 residues. The V end lost 0 bases, the J end lost 4 bases, and 7 bases lay between the germline ends. Germline V CDR1 and CDR2: MNHEY, SVGAGI. In nucleotides, the CDR3 is TGTGCCAGCAGTTACTCGGGGAGAAAAAACATTCAGTACTTC. This encodes CASSYSGRKNIQYF.

This chain joins TRBV5-6 and TRBJ1-4; 8 bases are shared with TRBD1. Germline CDR1 SGHDT, CDR2 YYEEEE. The CDR3 runs 14 residues. With V trimmed by 1 base and J by 5 bases, 1 base remained unmatched. The CDR3 loop is CASSLRQGNEKLFF. The CDR3 region has the DNA TGTGCCAGCAGCTTGCGACAGGGGAATGAAAAACTGTTTTTT.

V and J are TRBV13 and TRBJ2-3; TRBD1 is a possible D gene (5 bases). The CDR3 covers 15 residues. Germline V gene data show CDR1 as PRHDT and CDR2 as FYEKMQ (reference sequence). Trimming left V 5 bases short and J 6 bases short, with 18 bases between. In nucleotides, the CDR3 is TGTGCCAGCAGCCGGCGTAGGGGCCGCCGGGATACGCAGTATTTT. Translating gives CASSRRRGRRDTQYF.